This TCR beta chain was recovered during a study of T cell repertoires in ileal Crohn's disease. Looking at the study overall: Approximately 35% were active smokers at surgery; median disease duration was about 7.5 years. Postoperative therapy was given to about half: fewer than 14 thiopurines, 15 to 20 anti-TNF agents. Biopsies at the proximal margin of the resected specimen form MI samples.

Germline CDR1 and CDR2: SNHLY and FYNNEI. V lost 5 bases to trimming and J lost 3 bases; unmatched junction nucleotides: 3. This CDR3 is built from 13 residues. The sample's time point: proximal margin of the surgical specimen (macroscopically non-inflamed). Broader study findings: All patients with clonality above 26.8% had endoscopic recurrence.

Worth noting for this clone: The antigen remains undetermined.

The protocol was immunoSEQ multiplex PCR, while the TCRdb copy is restricted to in-frame clones and leaves out a portion. The profile shows thousands of clones, 80% of them singletons. The sequence came from an adult with Crohn's disease. What was sequenced was ileal tissue. The rearrangement uses TRBV2 and TRBJ2-5, with 7 bases fitting TRBD1. Here the CDR3 DNA reads TGTGCCAGCAGTAGAGGACAGGAAGAGACCCAGTACTTC. This translates into CASSRGQEETQYF. Together with reference TRBV2 and TRBJ2-5, the CDR3 gives the full variable domain: EPEVTQTPSHQVTQMGQEVILRCVPISNHLYFYWYRQILGQKVEFLVSFYNNEISEKSEIFDDQFSVERPDGSNFTLKIRSTKLEDSAMYFCASSRGQEETQYFGPGTRLLVL.